These T cell receptor beta chains were read from a single sample in a study of radiation and T cells in renal cell carcinoma. Clones were read by immunoSEQ multiplex PCR, and TCRdb kept only the in-frame ones, dropping some. The sample has fewer than 200,000 clones, about 87% seen once. The sequenced sample was blood, obtained from a patient whose treatment included radiotherapy and nephrectomy. These receptors came from a woman aged 50 to 65 with renal cell carcinoma. Each CDR3 is given with its conserved first and last residue. D genes are given only for firm matches. The listing skips clone size in some rows; elsewhere it reads once, few, many or a size class.

abundance,v_gene,d_gene,j_gene,CDR3aa,CDR3nt
-,TRBV7-9,-,TRBJ1-1,CASSLDWDTEAFF,TGTGCCAGCAGCTTAGATTGGGACACTGAAGCTTTCTTT
few,TRBV2,-,TRBJ1-5,CASSEGQVSNQPQHF,TGTGCCAGCAGTGAAGGACAGGTTAGCAATCAGCCCCAGCATTTT
once,TRBV7-9,TRBD1,TRBJ2-3,CASSPGQGDTDTQYF,TGTGCCAGCAGCCCAGGACAGGGCGACACAGATACGCAGTATTTT
-,TRBV6-1,TRBD1,TRBJ1-5,CASSEGTGGTYSNQPQHF,TGTGCCAGCAGTGAAGGGACAGGGGGCACCTATAGCAATCAGCCCCAGCATTTT
-,TRBV13,-,TRBJ1-2,CASSLGQSIPYGYTF,TGTGCCAGCAGCTTAGGCCAATCGATCCCCTATGGCTACACCTTC
-,TRBV4-1,-,TRBJ1-2,CASSHQNYGYTF,TGCGCCAGCAGCCATCAAAACTATGGCTACACCTTC
once,TRBV29-1,TRBD1,TRBJ1-4,CSATGVGEKLFF,TGCAGCGCGACAGGGGTAGGCGAAAAACTGTTTTTT
-,TRBV10-3,-,TRBJ1-6,CAISENAEPLHF,TGTGCCATCAGTGAGAATGCGGAACCCCTCCACTTT
-,TRBV7-2,-,TRBJ2-2,CASSLWTGELFF,TGTGCCAGCAGCTTATGGACCGGGGAGCTGTTTTTT
-,TRBV15,-,TRBJ1-3,CATSRLQGNTIYF,TGTGCCACCAGCAGACTACAGGGCAACACCATATATTTT
-,TRBV19,-,TRBJ1-1,CATKGQVATEAFF,TGTGCCACTAAGGGGCAGGTGGCCACTGAAGCTTTCTTT
-,TRBV15,-,TRBJ1-6,CATGSFRDRPGMGNSPLHF,TGTGCCACCGGATCCTTCCGGGACCGACCAGGGATGGGTAATTCACCCCTCCACTTT
-,TRBV7-9,-,TRBJ2-2,CASSLGGRTTGELFF,TGTGCCAGCAGCTTAGGGGGGAGAACGACCGGGGAGCTGTTTTTT
once,TRBV4-1,-,TRBJ2-7,CASSQEPGLYEQYF,TGCGCCAGCAGCCAAGAGCCGGGCCTATACGAGCAGTACTTC
-,TRBV5-1,-,TRBJ1-1,CASHGGRGTNTEAFF,TGCGCCAGCCACGGAGGGCGGGGGACGAACACTGAAGCTTTCTTT
once,TRBV2,-,TRBJ2-7,CASSGDSRTYEQYF,TGTGCCAGCAGTGGGGACTCGAGGACCTACGAGCAGTACTTC
-,TRBV5-6,TRBD1,TRBJ2-5,CASSGDSQETQYF,TGTGCCAGCAGCGGGGACAGCCAAGAGACCCAGTACTTC
-,TRBV7-3,-,TRBJ2-7,CASSLGRTYEQYF,TGTGCCAGCAGCTTAGGCAGAACCTACGAGCAGTACTTC
-,TRBV7-3,TRBD1,TRBJ1-6,CASSLGQNNSPLHF,TGTGCCAGCAGCCTGGGACAGAATAATTCACCCCTCCACTTT
once,TRBV5-6,TRBD1,TRBJ2-4,CASSETGSTAKNIQYF,TGTGCCAGCAGCGAGACAGGGAGTACAGCCAAAAACATTCAGTACTTC
-,TRBV7-9,-,TRBJ1-5,CASSPPDSWQPQHF,TGTGCCAGCAGCCCTCCGGACAGTTGGCAGCCCCAGCATTTT
-,TRBV5-6,-,TRBJ1-2,CASSLGSGAGYTF,TGTGCCAGCAGCTTAGGGTCGGGGGCTGGCTACACCTTC
-,TRBV9,-,TRBJ2-3,CASSFRDSLAQYF,TGTGCCAGCAGCTTTAGGGACTCCCTTGCCCAGTATTTT
-,TRBV6-1,TRBD1,TRBJ2-3,CASSERTGEYTQYF,TGTGCCAGCAGTGAAAGAACAGGGGAATATACGCAGTATTTT